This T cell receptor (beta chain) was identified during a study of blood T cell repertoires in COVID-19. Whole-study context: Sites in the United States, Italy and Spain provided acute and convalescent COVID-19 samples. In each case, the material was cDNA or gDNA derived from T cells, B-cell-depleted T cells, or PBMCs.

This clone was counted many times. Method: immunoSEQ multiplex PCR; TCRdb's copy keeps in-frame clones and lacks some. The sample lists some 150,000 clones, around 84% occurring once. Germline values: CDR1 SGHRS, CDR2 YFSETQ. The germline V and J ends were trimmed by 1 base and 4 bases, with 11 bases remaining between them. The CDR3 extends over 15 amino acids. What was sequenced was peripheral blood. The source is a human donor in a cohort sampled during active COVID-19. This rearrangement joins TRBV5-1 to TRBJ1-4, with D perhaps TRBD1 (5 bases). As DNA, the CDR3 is TGCGCCAGCAGCTTGCGGGGACTCTTTAATGAAAAACTGTTTTTT. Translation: CASSLRGLFNEKLFF.